A selection of T cell receptor beta chains follows, all from one sample in a study of siplizumab effects on memory and regulatory T cells. Sequencing was performed with immunoSEQ multiplex PCR; in TCRdb, only in-frame clones are kept and a portion is missing. The sample carries some 100,000 clones, about 92% recorded once. Source material: Tregs sorted from blood. These receptors originate from a human donor in good health. CDR3s include the opening cysteine and the closing phenylalanine or tryptophan. D genes are given only for firm matches. Expanded clones are given a class, and other clones once, few, many or no size at all.

J	V	D	length	size	CDR3	DNA
TRBJ2-1	TRBV11-3	TRBD2	16	.	CASSAGLAGGDNEQFF	TGTGCCAGCAGCGCGGGACTAGCGGGAGGGGACAATGAGCAGTTCTTC
TRBJ2-1	TRBV14	.	15	.	CASSLSWSSYNEQFF	TGTGCCAGCTCCCTAAGCTGGAGCTCCTACAATGAGCAGTTCTTC
TRBJ1-5	TRBV5-6	.	16	.	CASSPRFGGGNQPQHF	TGTGCCAGCAGCCCGAGGTTTGGGGGCGGCAATCAGCCCCAGCATTTT
TRBJ2-7	TRBV10-2	TRBD2	16	.	CASSTLSSGRTYEQYF	TGCGCCAGCAGCACCTTATCTAGCGGGAGGACCTACGAGCAGTACTTC
TRBJ1-4	TRBV19	TRBD1	15	.	CASSWQGTGKEKLFF	TGTGCCAGTAGTTGGCAAGGGACAGGGAAAGAAAAACTGTTTTTT
TRBJ1-5	TRBV2	.	15	.	CASGGIDRSRQPQHF	TGTGCCAGCGGTGGAATCGATCGGTCTCGGCAGCCCCAGCATTTT
TRBJ2-1	TRBV5-4	.	16	.	CASSQGGGGSYNEQFF	TGTGCCAGCAGCCAAGGAGGAGGAGGGTCCTACAATGAGCAGTTCTTC
TRBJ1-2	TRBV7-9	.	14	.	CASSSLRSNYGYTF	TGTGCCAGCAGCTCTCTTCGCAGTAACTATGGCTACACCTTC
TRBJ2-3	TRBV10-3	TRBD2	14	.	CAISGTSGRDTQYF	TGTGCCATCAGTGGGACTAGCGGAAGAGATACGCAGTATTTT
TRBJ2-3	TRBV10-2	TRBD2	14	.	CASKLAGDTDTQYF	TGCGCCAGCAAACTAGCGGGGGACACAGATACGCAGTATTTT
TRBJ1-2	TRBV5-1	TRBD1	18	once	CASSGYRGRVRTNYGYTF	TGCGCCAGCAGCGGATACAGGGGGCGCGTAAGGACTAACTATGGCTACACCTTC
TRBJ2-3	TRBV11-3	.	16	once	CASSLGGSGNTDTQYF	TGTGCCAGCAGCTTAGGGGGTAGCGGAAACACAGATACGCAGTATTTT
TRBJ2-1	TRBV9	TRBD2	17	.	CASSAQGGLVTYNEQFF	TGTGCCAGCAGCGCCCAGGGAGGACTAGTGACCTACAATGAGCAGTTCTTC
TRBJ1-5	TRBV18	.	14	.	CASSPGTDNQPQHF	TGTGCCAGCTCTCCCGGCACGGACAATCAGCCCCAGCATTTT
TRBJ1-1	TRBV9	.	14	once	CASSVVDGGTEAFF	TGTGCCAGCAGCGTAGTGGACGGTGGCACTGAAGCTTTCTTT
TRBJ2-3	TRBV6-5	.	12	.	CASSYSQDTQYF	TGTGCCAGCAGTTACTCACAAGATACGCAGTATTTT
TRBJ1-2	TRBV18	.	14	.	CASSSTNTNYGYTF	TGTGCCAGCTCATCGACAAACACTAACTATGGCTACACCTTC
TRBJ1-1	TRBV5-1	.	16	.	CASSLSGGVRNTEAFF	TGCGCCAGCAGCTTGTCGGGTGGCGTACGAAACACTGAAGCTTTCTTT
TRBJ2-3	TRBV6-5	.	14	once	CASSYIGFPDTQYF	TGTGCCAGCAGTTATATTGGCTTCCCAGATACGCAGTATTTT
TRBJ1-5	TRBV19	.	14	.	CASSIRQRNQPQHF	TGTGCCAGTAGTATACGGCAGCGCAATCAGCCCCAGCATTTT
TRBJ2-3	TRBV14	.	17	.	CASSHPFPPPPTDTQYF	TGTGCCAGCAGCCACCCTTTCCCTCCCCCCCCCACAGATACGCAGTATTTT
TRBJ2-1	TRBV6-5	TRBD2	14	.	CASRPGLAGAEQFF	TGTGCCAGCAGACCTGGACTAGCGGGAGCTGAGCAGTTCTTC
TRBJ1-3	TRBV4-2	.	14	.	CASSQGGRINTIYF	TGTGCCAGCAGCCAAGGAGGCAGGATAAACACCATATATTTT
TRBJ1-1	TRBV7-8	TRBD1	19	once	CASSPRYTGTGPLNTEAFF	TGTGCCAGCAGCCCACGATACACCGGGACAGGACCCTTGAACACTGAAGCTTTCTTT